Below, 11 T cell receptor beta chains from the same sample are listed, as sequenced in a study of shared clonotypes between healthy human individuals. In the naive CD8 group, cells lacked CD45RO and were positively selected for CCR7, so terminally differentiated effector memory CD45RA+ cells were left out. Assay used: immunoSEQ multiplex PCR; TCRdb lists only in-frame clones, some missing. The table lists about 2 million clones, about 95% of them singletons. Sequencing input: naive CD8+ T cells sorted from blood. Receptors were obtained from a man aged 18 to 29 in good health.

For the CDR3, the DNA is TGTGCCTGGAGCTGGGCTAGCGGGAGCGACGAGCAGTACTTC. Amino acid sequence: CAWSWASGSDEQYF. V is TRBV30 and J is TRBJ2-7; 10 bases fit TRBD2. With V trimmed by 3 bases and J by 5 bases, 7 bases remained unmatched. CDR3 length: 14 residues. Per germline, CDR1 GTSNPN and CDR2 SVGIG (reference sequence).

The rearrangement links TRBV18 to TRBJ2-7; TRBD1 agrees at 8 bases. The CDR3 covers 14 residues. Germline CDR1 KGHSH, CDR2 LQKENI. Trimming took 0 bases from V and 2 from J; bases not matched to a gene: 0. CDR3 residues: CASSPPDRAYEQYF. In DNA form, the CDR3 reads TGTGCCAGCTCACCACCGGACAGGGCCTACGAGCAGTACTTC. Full variable domain (rest looked up from reference TRBV18 and TRBJ2-7): NAGVMQNPRHLVRRRGQEARLRCSPMKGHSHVYWYRQLPEEGLKFMVYLQKENIIDESGMPKERFSAEFPKEGPSILRIQQVVRGDSAAYFCASSPPDRAYEQYFGPGTRLTVT.

V gene TRBV28 combines with J gene TRBJ2-7; D is unresolved. The CDR3 is made up of 11 amino acids. The V gene's germline CDR1 is MDHEN and CDR2 SYDVKM. V gave up 5 bases and J gave up 5 bases, with 7 bases separating them. This CDR3 reads CASSDEDEQYF. CDR3 DNA: TGTGCCAGCAGTGATGAGGACGAGCAGTACTTC.

This clone was recorded only once. The chain has TRBV10-1 and TRBJ2-3; 12 bases align to TRBD2. The length of the CDR3 is 16 residues. The germline V gene has CDR1 WNHNN and CDR2 SYGVQD (reference sequence). V lost 4 bases and J lost 3; bases outside the gene matches: 5. Written as DNA, the CDR3 is TGCGCCAGCAGTGCATCTAGCGGGGGGGCGACAGATACGCAGTATTTT. Translation gives CASSASSGGATDTQYF.

The chain employs TRBV27 and TRBJ1-2; the match to TRBD1 covers 9 bases. Germline V CDR1 and CDR2: MNHEY, SMNVEV (reference sequence). This CDR3 is built from 15 residues. V was clipped by 4 bases and J by 6 bases; unmatched bases: 9. Written as DNA, the CDR3 is TGTGCCAGCAGTTCGGGACAGGGAGTCCTCAATGGCTACACCTTC. The encoded protein is CASSSGQGVLNGYTF.

The rearrangement uses TRBV11-2 and TRBJ1-5; weak D call: TRBD1 (5 bases). The CDR3 is 15 amino acids. Trimming cost V 3 bases and J 2 bases, with 11 bases left between them. Germline V gene data show CDR1 as SGHAT and CDR2 as FQNNGV. For the CDR3, the DNA is TGTGCCAGCAGCTTGTGGGGGGACGGCAATCAGCCCCAGCATTTT. Translating gives CASSLWGDGNQPQHF. Using reference TRBV11-2 and TRBJ1-5 for the parts outside the CDR3, the full variable domain is EAGVAQSPRYKIIEKRQSVAFWCNPISGHATLYWYQQILGQGPKLLIQFQNNGVVDDSQLPKDRFSAERLKGVDSTLKIQPAKLEDSAVYLCASSLWGDGNQPQHFGDGTRLSIL.

The V gene is TRBV5-1, the J gene TRBJ1-1; no definite D call. Germline V CDR1 and CDR2: SGHRS, YFSETQ. The CDR3 spans 15 residues. The ends were cut back, 0 bases at V and 0 bases at J, with 9 bases in the middle. The CDR3 nucleotides read TGCGCCAGCAGCTTGGCCACGACCGTGAACACTGAAGCTTTCTTT. Amino acid sequence: CASSLATTVNTEAFF. Together with reference TRBV5-1 and TRBJ1-1, the CDR3 gives the full variable domain: KAGVTQTPRYLIKTRGQQVTLSCSPISGHRSVSWYQQTPGQGLQFLFEYFSETQRNKGNFPGRFSGRQFSNSRSEMNVSTLELGDSALYLCASSLATTVNTEAFFGQGTRLTVV.

The rearrangement links TRBV7-9 to TRBJ2-7, with D hard to call. The CDR3 sequence is 14 residues long. The V and J ends lost 6 bases and 7 bases respectively, with 19 bases between them. CDR1 SEHNR and CDR2 FQNEAQ come from the germline V gene (reference sequence). The CDR3 coding sequence is TGTGCCAGCAGTGTGGCCGGGCGCGTTGGGGAGCAGTACTTC. Protein: CASSVAGRVGEQYF.

This clone was counted a few times. V and J are TRBV10-3 and TRBJ1-5; D may be TRBD1 (6 bases). The CDR3 contains 14 residues. V was shortened by 0 bases and J by 5 bases, with 8 bases between the two germline ends. CDR1 is ENHRY, CDR2 SYGVKD, per germline. CDR3 nucleotide sequence: TGTGCCATCAGTGAGTCGAGGGGGGATCAGCCCCAGCATTTT. Encoded protein: CAISESRGDQPQHF.

This clone was seen just once. The chain combines TRBV5-8 with TRBJ1-1; the D is unclear. The germline CDR1 and CDR2 sequences are SGHTS and YDEGEE. The CDR3 is made up of 13 amino acids. V lost 5 bases to trimming and J lost 1 base, with 9 bases between them. CDR3 sequence: CASSPAWNTEAFF. The CDR3 DNA is TGTGCCAGCAGTCCCGCTTGGAACACTGAAGCTTTCTTT.

This chain uses TRBV11-2 with TRBJ1-1; weak D call: TRBD1 (5 bases). The CDR3 totals 17 residues. The germline V and J ends were trimmed by 1 base and 4 bases, with 19 bases remaining between them. Germline CDR1 is SGHAT and CDR2 is FQNNGV. CDR3 region: CASSLGSPGPAGTEAFF. In DNA, the CDR3 is TGTGCCAGCAGCTTAGGGTCCCCGGGGCCAGCGGGCACTGAAGCTTTCTTT.